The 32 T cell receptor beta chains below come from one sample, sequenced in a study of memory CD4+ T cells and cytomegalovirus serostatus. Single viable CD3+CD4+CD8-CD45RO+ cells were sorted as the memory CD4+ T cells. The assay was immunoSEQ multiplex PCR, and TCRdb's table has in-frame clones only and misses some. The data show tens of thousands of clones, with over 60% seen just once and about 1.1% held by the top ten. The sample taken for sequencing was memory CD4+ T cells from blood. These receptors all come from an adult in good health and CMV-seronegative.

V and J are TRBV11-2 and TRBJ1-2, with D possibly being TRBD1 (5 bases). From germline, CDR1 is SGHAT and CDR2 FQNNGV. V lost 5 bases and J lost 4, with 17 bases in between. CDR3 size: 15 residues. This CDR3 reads CASSPGDAGIYGYTF. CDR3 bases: TGTGCCAGCAGCCCGGGAGACGCAGGGATCTATGGCTACACCTTC.

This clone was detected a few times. The CDR3 nucleotides read TGTGCCAGCAGCTTAGCTAGACAGGGGGCCGGAGAGCAGTACTTC. The encoded protein is CASSLARQGAGEQYF. This chain uses TRBV11-2 with TRBJ2-7, with 10 bases aligning to TRBD1. The J segment lost 7 bases and the V segment lost 1 base, leaving 7 bases of the junction unmatched. There are 15 residues in the CDR3. The germline V gene has CDR1 SGHAT and CDR2 FQNNGV.

CDR3 bases: TGTGCCAGCAGCCCCCGGGACAGGGGAGATACGCAGTATTTT. It is translated as CASSPRDRGDTQYF. The J gene is TRBJ2-3, the V gene TRBV11-2, with 10 bases identical to TRBD1. The CDR3 totals 14 residues. Germline CDR1 SGHAT, CDR2 FQNNGV. J gave up 5 bases and V 5 bases, and 4 bases lay outside the gene matches.

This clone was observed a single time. The chain's CDR3 is CASSFGQGFTEAFF. The DNA of the CDR3 is TGTGCCAGCAGCTTCGGACAGGGATTTACTGAAGCTTTCTTT. The chain is built from TRBV7-2 and TRBJ1-1, with TRBD1 identical over 8 bases. V was pared by 3 bases and J by 5 bases, with 5 bases of the junction left unmatched. This CDR3 region has 14 residues. Germline loops: CDR1 SGHTA, CDR2 FQGNSA.

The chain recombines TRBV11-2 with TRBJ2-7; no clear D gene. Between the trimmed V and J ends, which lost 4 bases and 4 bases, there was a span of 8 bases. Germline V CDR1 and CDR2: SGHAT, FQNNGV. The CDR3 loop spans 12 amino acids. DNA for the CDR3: TGTGCCAGCAGCTCCCTAGGATACGAGCAGTACTTC. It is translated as CASSSLGYEQYF.

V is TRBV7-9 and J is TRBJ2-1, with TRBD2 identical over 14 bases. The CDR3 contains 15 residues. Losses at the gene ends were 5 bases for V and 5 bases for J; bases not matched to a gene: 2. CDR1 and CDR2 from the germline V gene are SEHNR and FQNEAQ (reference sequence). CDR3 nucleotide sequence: TGTGCCAGCAGCCAGGGACTAGCGGGAGACAATGAGCAGTTCTTC. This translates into CASSQGLAGDNEQFF.

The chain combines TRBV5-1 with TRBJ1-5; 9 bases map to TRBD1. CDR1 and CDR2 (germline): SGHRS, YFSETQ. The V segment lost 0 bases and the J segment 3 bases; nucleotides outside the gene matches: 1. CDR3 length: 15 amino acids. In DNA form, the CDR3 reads TGCGCCAGCAGCTTGGGGGACAGGGACAATCAGCCCCAGCATTTT. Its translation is CASSLGDRDNQPQHF.

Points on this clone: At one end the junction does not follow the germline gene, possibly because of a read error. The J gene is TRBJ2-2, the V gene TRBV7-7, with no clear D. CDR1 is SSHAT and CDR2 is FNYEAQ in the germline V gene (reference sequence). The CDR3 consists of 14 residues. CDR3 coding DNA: TGTGCTAGCAGCTTAGGACCGAGCACCGGGGAGCTGTTTTTT. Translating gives CASSLGPSTGELFF.

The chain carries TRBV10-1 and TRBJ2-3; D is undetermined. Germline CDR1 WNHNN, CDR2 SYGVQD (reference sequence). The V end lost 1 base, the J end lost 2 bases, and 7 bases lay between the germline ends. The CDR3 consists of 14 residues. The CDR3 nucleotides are TGCGCCAGCAGTGAGTGGGGAACCACAGATACGCAGTATTTT. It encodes CASSEWGTTDTQYF.

The CDR3 region has the DNA TGTGCCAGCAGCTCAATTATTGGAGAGACCCAGTACTTC. It specifies CASSSIIGETQYF. The chain is built from TRBV7-8 and TRBJ2-5; no definite D call. Trimming stripped 4 bases from V and 4 bases from J, with 10 bases between. Germline CDR1 is SGHVS and CDR2 is FQNEAQ. The CDR3 consists of 13 residues.

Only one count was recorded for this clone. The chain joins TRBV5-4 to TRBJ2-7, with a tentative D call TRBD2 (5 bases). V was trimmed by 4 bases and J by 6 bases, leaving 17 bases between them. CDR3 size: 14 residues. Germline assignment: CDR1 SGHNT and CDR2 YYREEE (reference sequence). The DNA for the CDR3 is TGTGCCAGCAGCACGAGACACGGCCGGGGCGAGCAGTACTTC. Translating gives CASSTRHGRGEQYF.

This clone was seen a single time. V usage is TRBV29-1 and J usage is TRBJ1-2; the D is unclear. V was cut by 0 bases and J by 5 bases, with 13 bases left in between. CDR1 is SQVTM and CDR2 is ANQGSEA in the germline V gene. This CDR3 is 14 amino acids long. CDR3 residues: CSVEDQDGGYGYTF. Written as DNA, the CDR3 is TGCAGCGTTGAAGATCAGGACGGAGGTTATGGCTACACCTTC.

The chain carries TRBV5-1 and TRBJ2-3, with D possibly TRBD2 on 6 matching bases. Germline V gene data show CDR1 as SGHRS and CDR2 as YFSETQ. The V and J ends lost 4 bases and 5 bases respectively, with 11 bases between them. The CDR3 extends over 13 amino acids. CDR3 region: CASSRGGQDTQYF. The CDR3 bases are TGCGCCAGCAGCCGGGGAGGTCAAGATACGCAGTATTTT.

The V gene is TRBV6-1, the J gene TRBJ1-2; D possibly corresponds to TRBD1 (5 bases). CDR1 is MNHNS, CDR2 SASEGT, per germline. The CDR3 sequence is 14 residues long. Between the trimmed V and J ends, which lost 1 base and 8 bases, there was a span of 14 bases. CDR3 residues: CASSEDARVKGYTF. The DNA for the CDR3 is TGTGCCAGCAGTGAAGACGCCAGGGTGAAGGGCTACACCTTC.

CDR3 in DNA: TGTGCCAGCAGCCAAGTTAGACAGACCCAGTACTTC. Amino acid sequence: CASSQVRQTQYF. The chain recombines TRBV7-2 with TRBJ2-5; no reliable D call. This CDR3 contains 12 residues. V dropped 5 bases and J dropped 6 bases, with 10 bases sitting between them. The germline V gene encodes CDR1 SGHTA and CDR2 FQGNSA.

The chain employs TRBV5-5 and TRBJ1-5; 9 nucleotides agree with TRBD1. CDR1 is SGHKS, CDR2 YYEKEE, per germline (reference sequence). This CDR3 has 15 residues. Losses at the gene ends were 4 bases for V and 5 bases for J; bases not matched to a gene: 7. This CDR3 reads CASSRDRVGDQPQHF. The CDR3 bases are TGTGCCAGCAGCCGGGACAGGGTAGGGGATCAGCCCCAGCATTTT.

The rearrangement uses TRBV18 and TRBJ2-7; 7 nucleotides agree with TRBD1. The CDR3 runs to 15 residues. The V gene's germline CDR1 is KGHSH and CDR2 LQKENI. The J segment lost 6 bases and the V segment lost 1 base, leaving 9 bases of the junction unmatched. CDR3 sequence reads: CASSPRRQGYPEQYF. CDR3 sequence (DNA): TGTGCCAGCTCACCACGGAGACAGGGATACCCCGAGCAGTACTTC.

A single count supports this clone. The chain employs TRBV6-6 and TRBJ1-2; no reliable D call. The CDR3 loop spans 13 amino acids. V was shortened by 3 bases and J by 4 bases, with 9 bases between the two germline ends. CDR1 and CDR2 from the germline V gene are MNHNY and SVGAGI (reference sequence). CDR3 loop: CASSYGEGYGYTF. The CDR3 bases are TGTGCCAGCAGTTATGGGGAGGGCTATGGCTACACCTTC.

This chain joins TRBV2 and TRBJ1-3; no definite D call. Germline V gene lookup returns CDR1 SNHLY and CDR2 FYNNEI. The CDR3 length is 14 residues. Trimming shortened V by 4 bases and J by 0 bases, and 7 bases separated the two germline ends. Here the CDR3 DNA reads TGTGCCAGCAGTGCCCGGGACTCTGGAAACACCATATATTTT. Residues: CASSARDSGNTIYF.

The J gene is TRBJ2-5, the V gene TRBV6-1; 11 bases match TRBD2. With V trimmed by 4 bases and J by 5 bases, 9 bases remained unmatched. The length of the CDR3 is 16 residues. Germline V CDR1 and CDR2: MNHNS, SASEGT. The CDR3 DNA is TGTGCCAGCAGTGTCATTAGCGGGAGGGCCCTGGAGACCCAGTACTTC. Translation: CASSVISGRALETQYF.

CDR3 in amino acids: CASSLDLRREQYF. CDR3 nucleotide sequence: TGTGCCAGCAGCTTAGATCTAAGGCGGGAGCAGTACTTC. The chain joins TRBV11-2 to TRBJ2-7; unclear D gene. This CDR3 comprises 13 residues. Germline CDR1 SGHAT, CDR2 FQNNGV. V was clipped by 0 bases and J by 7 bases, with 10 bases between them. The complete variable domain, with remaining parts taken from reference TRBV11-2 and TRBJ2-7, reads EAGVAQSPRYKIIEKRQSVAFWCNPISGHATLYWYQQILGQGPKLLIQFQNNGVVDDSQLPKDRFSAERLKGVDSTLKIQPAKLEDSAVYLCASSLDLRREQYFGPGTRLTVT.

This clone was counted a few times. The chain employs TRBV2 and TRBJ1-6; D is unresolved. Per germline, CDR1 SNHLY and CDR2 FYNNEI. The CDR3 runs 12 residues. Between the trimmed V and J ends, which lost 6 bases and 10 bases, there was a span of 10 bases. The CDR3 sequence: CASRPPESPLHF. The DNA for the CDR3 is TGTGCCAGCAGGCCCCCCGAATCACCCCTCCACTTT.

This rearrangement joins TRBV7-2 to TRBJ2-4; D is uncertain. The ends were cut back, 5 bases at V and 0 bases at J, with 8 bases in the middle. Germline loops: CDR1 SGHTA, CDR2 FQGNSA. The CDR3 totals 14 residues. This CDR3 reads CASSPARAKNIQYF. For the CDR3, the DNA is TGTGCCAGCAGCCCAGCCCGAGCCAAAAACATTCAGTACTTC.

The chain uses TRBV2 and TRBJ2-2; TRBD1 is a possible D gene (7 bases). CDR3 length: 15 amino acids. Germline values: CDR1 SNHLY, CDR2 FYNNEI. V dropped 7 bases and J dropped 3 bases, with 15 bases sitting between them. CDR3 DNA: TGTGCCAGCAAGGGGGCGGGATGGGACACCGGGGAGCTGTTTTTT. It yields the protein CASKGAGWDTGELFF.

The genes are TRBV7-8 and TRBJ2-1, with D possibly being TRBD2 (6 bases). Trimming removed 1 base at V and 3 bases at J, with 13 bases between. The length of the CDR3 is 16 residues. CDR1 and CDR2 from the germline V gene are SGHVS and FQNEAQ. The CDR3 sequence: CASSLEAPGGYNEQFF. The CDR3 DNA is TGTGCCAGCAGCTTAGAGGCACCCGGGGGCTACAATGAGCAGTTCTTC.

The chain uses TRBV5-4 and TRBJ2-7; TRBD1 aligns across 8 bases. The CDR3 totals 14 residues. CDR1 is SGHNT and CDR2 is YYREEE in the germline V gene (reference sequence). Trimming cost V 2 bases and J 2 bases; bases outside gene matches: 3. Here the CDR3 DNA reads TGTGCCAGCAGCTTTCCAGGGGGCACCTACGAGCAGTACTTC. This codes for CASSFPGGTYEQYF.

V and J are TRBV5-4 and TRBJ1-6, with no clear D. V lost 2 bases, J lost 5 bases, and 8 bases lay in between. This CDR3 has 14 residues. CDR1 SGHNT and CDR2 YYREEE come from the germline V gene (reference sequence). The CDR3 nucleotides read TGTGCCAGCAGCTTCGACCGAAATAATTCACCCCTCCACTTT. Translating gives CASSFDRNNSPLHF.

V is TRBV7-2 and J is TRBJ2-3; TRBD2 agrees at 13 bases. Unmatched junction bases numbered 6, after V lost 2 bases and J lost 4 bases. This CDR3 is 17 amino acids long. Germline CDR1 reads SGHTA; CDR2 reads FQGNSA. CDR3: CASSLFGLAGVSDTQYF. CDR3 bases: TGTGCCAGCAGCTTATTCGGACTAGCGGGAGTCTCAGATACGCAGTATTTT.

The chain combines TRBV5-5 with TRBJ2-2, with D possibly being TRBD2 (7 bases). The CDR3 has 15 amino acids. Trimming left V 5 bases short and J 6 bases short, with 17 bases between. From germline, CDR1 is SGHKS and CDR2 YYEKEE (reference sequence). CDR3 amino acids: CASRHREGVAGELFF. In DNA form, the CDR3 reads TGTGCCAGCAGACACAGGGAGGGTGTGGCCGGGGAGCTGTTTTTT.

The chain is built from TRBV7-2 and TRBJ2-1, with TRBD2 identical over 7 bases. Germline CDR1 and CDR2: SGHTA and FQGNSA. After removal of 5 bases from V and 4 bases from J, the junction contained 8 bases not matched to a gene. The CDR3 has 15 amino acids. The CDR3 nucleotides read TGTGCCAGCAGCCTATTTGAGCGGGAATACAATGAGCAGTTCTTC. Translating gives CASSLFEREYNEQFF.

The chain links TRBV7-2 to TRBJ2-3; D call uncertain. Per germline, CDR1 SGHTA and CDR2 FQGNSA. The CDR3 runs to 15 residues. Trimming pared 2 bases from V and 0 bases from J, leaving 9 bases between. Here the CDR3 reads CASSLKASSTDTQYF. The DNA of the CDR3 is TGTGCCAGCAGCTTAAAAGCCTCTAGCACAGATACGCAGTATTTT.

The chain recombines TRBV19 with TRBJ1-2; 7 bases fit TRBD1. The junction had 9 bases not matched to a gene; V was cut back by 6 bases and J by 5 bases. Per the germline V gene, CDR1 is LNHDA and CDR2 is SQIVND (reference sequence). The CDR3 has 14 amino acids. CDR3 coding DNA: TGTGCCAGTAGAATTACGGGACAGACTTATGGCTACACCTTC. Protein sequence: CASRITGQTYGYTF.